Included here is one T cell receptor (beta chain) sequence, with context. Its target is not known. The germline V gene has CDR1 MNHNS and CDR2 SASEGT. The CDR3 runs 14 residues. V was pared by 5 bases and J by 0 bases, with 3 bases of the junction left unmatched. This sample is part of a study of early T cells in non-severe SARS-CoV-2 infection. Overall study results and limits: Lookups in VDJdb leaned toward anti-spike CD8 responses and missed private and CD4 specificities.

Individual cDNA molecules were tagged with unique molecular identifiers, the study reported. TCRdb ran MiXCR on the 5' RACE reads and lists one entry per CDR3 protein. The table lists roughly 99,000 distinct CDR3 sequences, 11% of them singletons, with roughly 7.1% in the top ten. The receptor comes from an adult who was a healthcare worker with PCR-confirmed SARS-CoV-2 infection or an uninfected control (not recorded which). This chain links TRBV6-1 with TRBJ2-7; 8 bases map to TRBD2. Sequenced input: whole blood. The CDR3, as DNA: TGTGCCAGCAGTACACTAGCGGACTCCTACGAGCAGTACTTC. Protein: CASSTLADSYEQYF.